A single sample gave rise to the 28 T cell receptor beta chains below, sequenced in a study of shared clonotypes between healthy human individuals. Here immunoSEQ multiplex PCR was the method, and the copy in TCRdb shows in-frame clones only, minus some. Of 110,000 or so clones listed, roughly two thirds are singletons. The material sequenced was memory CD8+ T cells sorted from blood. The subset is: CD45RO+ cells pooled with CCR7-negative TemRA cells. The receptors shown here come from a woman aged 25 to 39 in good health.

The chain carries TRBV5-6 and TRBJ2-1; D not resolved. V lost 0 bases and J lost 5, with 6 bases in between. Germline V gene data show CDR1 as SGHDT and CDR2 as YYEEEE. The CDR3 runs 13 residues. The CDR3 coding sequence is TGTGCCAGCAGCTTGGACAGAAACAATGAGCAGTTCTTC. Encoded protein: CASSLDRNNEQFF.

The J gene is TRBJ2-7, the V gene TRBV7-9; 8 bases agree with TRBD1. Trimming cost V 5 bases and J 5 bases; bases outside gene matches: 2. The CDR3 consists of 12 residues. CDR1 is SEHNR and CDR2 is FQNEAQ in the germline V gene (reference sequence). The CDR3 sequence is CASSETGDEQYF. The CDR3 nucleotides are TGTGCCAGCAGCGAGACAGGGGACGAGCAGTACTTC. Complete variable domain (other parts from reference TRBV7-9 and TRBJ2-7): DTGVSQNPRHKITKRGQNVTFRCDPISEHNRLYWYRQTLGQGPEFLTYFQNEAQLEKSRLLSDRFSAERPKGSFSTLEIQRTEQGDSAMYLCASSETGDEQYFGPGTRLTVT.

In this sample, this clone turned up many times. V gene TRBV4-1 combines with J gene TRBJ2-7; 7 bases line up with TRBD1. The CDR3 extends over 19 amino acids. The trim removed 1 base at V and 3 bases at J, leaving 18 bases unmatched. CDR1 is MGHRA, CDR2 YSYEKL, per germline. In DNA form, the CDR3 reads TGCGCCAGCAGCCAAGGCCCGATCCTCCAACAGGGGCCACTCTACGAGCAGTACTTC. It translates to CASSQGPILQQGPLYEQYF.

The rearrangement joins TRBV15 to TRBJ2-4, with D perhaps TRBD2 (6 bases). The germline CDR1 and CDR2 sequences are LNHNV and YYDKDF (reference sequence). Trimming cost V 0 bases and J 0 bases, with 9 bases left between them. The length of the CDR3 is 16 residues. The CDR3: CATSRDSGRAKNIQYF. The CDR3 DNA sequence: TGTGCCACCAGCAGAGATTCCGGGAGAGCCAAAAACATTCAGTACTTC. Complete variable domain (other parts from reference TRBV15 and TRBJ2-4): DAMVIQNPRYQVTQFGKPVTLSCSQTLNHNVMYWYQQKSSQAPKLLFHYYDKDFNNEADTPDNFQSRRPNTSFCFLDIRSPGLGDTAMYLCATSRDSGRAKNIQYFGAGTRLSVL.

V and J are TRBV6-4 and TRBJ1-2, with D possibly being TRBD1 (5 bases). Germline V gene lookup returns CDR1 MRHNA and CDR2 SNTAGT. The length of the CDR3 is 14 residues. The germline V and J ends were trimmed by 2 bases and 7 bases, with 14 bases remaining between them. The CDR3 sequence: CASSDRGRGGGYTF. DNA of the CDR3: TGTGCCAGCAGTGACAGGGGTCGCGGCGGTGGCTACACCTTC.

This rearrangement joins TRBV5-1 to TRBJ2-7; D call uncertain. The CDR3 extends over 13 amino acids. Germline V gene sequence: CDR1 SGHRS, CDR2 YFSETQ. V was cut by 0 bases and J by 6 bases, with 10 bases left in between. CDR3 DNA sequence: TGCGCCAGCAGCTTGGTGGAGAGTGGCGAGCAGTACTTC. This gives the protein CASSLVESGEQYF. The complete variable domain, with remaining parts taken from reference TRBV5-1 and TRBJ2-7, reads KAGVTQTPRYLIKTRGQQVTLSCSPISGHRSVSWYQQTPGQGLQFLFEYFSETQRNKGNFPGRFSGRQFSNSRSEMNVSTLELGDSALYLCASSLVESGEQYFGPGTRLTVT.

The chain couples TRBV7-3 to TRBJ2-5; no definite D call. With the DNA end fitting TRBJ2-7 better, the J assignment may be wrong. The CDR3 sequence is 15 residues long. CDR1 is SGHTA, CDR2 FQGTGA, per germline. The CDR3: CASSLAQGPSYEQYF. The DNA for the CDR3 is TGTGCCAGCAGCTTAGCTCAAGGGCCCTCCTACGAGCAGTACTTC.

The J gene is TRBJ2-2, the V gene TRBV9; 8 nucleotides line up with TRBD2. Unmatched junction bases numbered 13, after V lost 1 base and J lost 2 bases. Germline V CDR1 and CDR2: SGDLS, YYNGEE. The CDR3 consists of 19 residues. The DNA of the CDR3 is TGTGCCAGCAGCGTAACCCCCCCGCCACTAGCGGTAAACACCGGGGAGCTGTTTTTT. This encodes CASSVTPPPLAVNTGELFF.

This clone has only a few counts. This sequence joins TRBV9 and TRBJ1-1; perhaps TRBD1 as D (5 bases). Per the germline V gene, CDR1 is SGDLS and CDR2 is YYNGEE. This CDR3 region has 13 residues. Trimming removed 4 bases at V and 1 base at J, with 8 bases between. The CDR3 loop reads CASSSGGNTEAFF. As DNA, the CDR3 is TGTGCCAGCAGCTCCGGGGGGAACACTGAAGCTTTCTTT.

The rearrangement links TRBV2 to TRBJ2-7, with a tentative D call TRBD1 (7 bases). CDR3 length: 17 residues. V lost 3 bases and J 3 bases, leaving 21 bases between the germline ends. Per germline, CDR1 SNHLY and CDR2 FYNNEI. The CDR3 DNA sequence: TGTGCCAGCAGTGAGCACAGGGGCGGGAAGCTCGGCTACGAGCAGTACTTC. Amino acids: CASSEHRGGKLGYEQYF.

The chain employs TRBV18 and TRBJ1-2, with a weak D call TRBD1 (5 bases). Germline CDR1 reads KGHSH; CDR2 reads LQKENI. The CDR3 length is 15 residues. V was cut by 5 bases and J by 6 bases, with 19 bases left in between. DNA of the CDR3: TGTGCCAGCTCAATCTCCCAGGGCCGCGAAAATGGCTACACCTTC. It encodes CASSISQGRENGYTF.

There are many counts of this clone. The V and J genes are TRBV2 and TRBJ2-1, with D perhaps TRBD1 (5 bases). The CDR3 contains 11 residues. Germline V gives CDR1 SNHLY, CDR2 FYNNEI. The V end was cut by 7 bases, the J end by 8 bases, with 9 bases between. CDR3 region: CASKGSHEQFF. In DNA form, the CDR3 reads TGTGCCAGCAAGGGGTCCCATGAGCAGTTCTTC.

This clone has a single count. CDR3 amino acids: CASSPLPLLAGVFEQYF. For the CDR3, the DNA is TGTGCCAGCAGCCCACTCCCCTTGCTAGCGGGAGTGTTCGAGCAGTACTTC. This chain connects TRBV7-9 to TRBJ2-7, with 10 bases identical to TRBD2. Trimming removed 5 bases from V and 6 bases from J; junction bases left unmatched: 16. The CDR3 runs to 17 residues. Germline-derived CDR1 and CDR2 are SEHNR and FQNEAQ (reference sequence).

The chain employs TRBV28 and TRBJ2-5; TRBD1 matches at 7 bases. V trimming: 4 bases; J trimming: 4 bases; junction bases outside the gene matches: 9. The CDR3 length is 15 residues. Looked up from germline, CDR1 is MDHEN and CDR2 is SYDVKM. The CDR3 DNA follows: TGTGCCAGCAGTTACCCGACAGGGTGGTCAGAGACCCAGTACTTC. Residues: CASSYPTGWSETQYF.

The chain joins TRBV28 to TRBJ1-2, with D hard to call. V was shortened by 3 bases and J by 1 base, with 3 bases between the two germline ends. Per germline, CDR1 MDHEN and CDR2 SYDVKM. The CDR3 spans 12 residues. In DNA form, the CDR3 reads TGTGCCAGCAGTTTCCTTAACTATGGCTACACCTTC. Translation gives CASSFLNYGYTF.

The V call is TRBV9, the J call TRBJ2-5, with 10 bases fitting TRBD2. CDR1 is SGDLS, CDR2 YYNGEE, per germline. V shed 7 bases and J 4 bases; nucleotides not matched to a gene: 10. The CDR3 contains 15 residues. This chain's CDR3 is CASGRTSGTAETQYF. In DNA form, the CDR3 reads TGTGCCAGCGGCCGGACTAGCGGAACGGCAGAGACCCAGTACTTC.

The rearrangement uses TRBV4-2 and TRBJ2-2; possible D gene TRBD1, 6 bases. The CDR3 has 16 amino acids. Per germline, CDR1 LGHNA and CDR2 YNFKEQ. V was trimmed by 3 bases and J by 6 bases, leaving 17 bases between them. CDR3 in amino acids: CASSHGGPGEPGELFF. DNA for the CDR3: TGTGCCAGCAGCCATGGGGGACCAGGGGAACCCGGGGAGCTGTTTTTT.

This sequence joins TRBV13 and TRBJ1-2, with TRBD1 identical over 9 bases. V was pared by 4 bases and J by 0 bases, with 6 bases of the junction left unmatched. The CDR3 contains 16 residues. In germline, CDR1 is PRHDT, CDR2 FYEKMQ (reference sequence). The CDR3 DNA is TGTGCCAGCAGCTCTTGGGGGGACAGGGCTAACTATGGCTACACCTTC. Amino acids: CASSSWGDRANYGYTF.

This sequence joins TRBV7-9 and TRBJ2-4; 10 bases match TRBD2. This CDR3 has 13 residues. V dropped 4 bases and J dropped 16; count of bases not matched to a gene: 10. Germline CDR1 reads SEHNR; CDR2 reads FQNEAQ (reference sequence). The DNA for the CDR3 is TGTGCCAGCAGCTCAGGGACTAGCGTAGGAGCATACTTC. This sequence encodes CASSSGTSVGAYF.

This clone has just a few counts. The J gene is TRBJ1-2, the V gene TRBV5-1; a possible D gene is TRBD1 (5 bases). V shed 2 bases and J shed 8 bases, with 13 bases lying between them. CDR1 is SGHRS, CDR2 YFSETQ, per germline. The CDR3 is 13 amino acids. CDR3 nucleotide sequence: TGCGCCAGCAGCTTCGGGCAGGGTGAGGGCTACACCTTC. This gives the protein CASSFGQGEGYTF.

This clone was seen more than once but under ten times. The chain joins TRBV6-1 to TRBJ2-6; a possible D gene is TRBD1 (6 bases). From germline, CDR1 is MNHNS and CDR2 SASEGT. Trimming removed 3 bases at V and 3 bases at J, with 12 bases between. The CDR3 spans 16 residues. CDR3 sequence (DNA): TGTGCCAGCAGTGACGAGGCCAGGGGTGGGGCCAACGTCCTGACTTTC. Its translation: CASSDEARGGANVLTF.

The rearrangement joins TRBV21-1 to TRBJ2-7; the listed D gene, TRBD2, was not tested against the DNA. TRBV21-1 is designated a pseudogene. The CDR3 sequence is 16 residues long. In DNA form, the CDR3 reads TGTGCCAGCAGCAAAAGTTCAAGCGGGGCCCAGGACGAGCAGTACTTC. Protein product: CASSKSSSGAQDEQYF.

This clone was detected a few times. The V call is TRBV6-6, the J call TRBJ1-2, with D hard to call. V dropped 6 bases and J dropped 6 bases, with 17 bases sitting between them. The germline CDR1 and CDR2 sequences are MNHNY and SVGAGI (reference sequence). The CDR3 loop spans 14 amino acids. CDR3 residues: CASSQLDGGHGYTF. The CDR3 bases are TGTGCCAGCAGCCAACTGGACGGAGGACATGGCTACACCTTC.

This clone appeared a single time. A far bigger clonotype differs at one base, so this is likely a read error. Other DNA sequences in this specimen translate into the identical CDR3. The genes are TRBV7-8 and TRBJ1-2; no reliable D call. The CDR3 is 14 amino acids. Germline loops: CDR1 SGHVS, CDR2 FQNEAQ. The CDR3 is CASSLGSAGYGYTF. The DNA of the CDR3 is TGTGCCAGCAGCTTAGGTTCAGCCGGCTATGGTTACACCTTC. Complete variable domain (other parts from reference TRBV7-8 and TRBJ1-2): GAGVSQSPRYKVAKRGQDVALRCDPISGHVSLFWYQQALGQGPEFLTYFQNEAQLDKSGLPSDRFFAERPEGSVSTLKIQRTQQEDSAVYLCASSLGSAGYGYTFGSGTRLTVV.

The chain combines TRBV7-9 with TRBJ2-5; TRBD2 matches at 9 bases. Germline CDR1 SEHNR, CDR2 FQNEAQ (reference sequence). V trimming: 3 bases; J trimming: 5 bases; junction bases outside the gene matches: 7. The CDR3 is 15 residues long. CDR3 sequence reads: CASSFQAGGAETQYF. The CDR3 nucleotides are TGTGCCAGCAGCTTCCAGGCGGGAGGGGCGGAGACCCAGTACTTC.

The chain joins TRBV11-2 to TRBJ2-3; 8 bases line up with TRBD1. From germline, CDR1 is SGHAT and CDR2 FQNNGV. J was trimmed by 5 bases and V by 5 bases; bases with no gene match: 9. The CDR3 has 15 amino acids. The CDR3 DNA follows: TGTGCCAGCAGCCCAGACAGGGGAGGAAGAGATACGCAGTATTTT. It yields the protein CASSPDRGGRDTQYF.

This rearrangement joins TRBV28 to TRBJ2-3; TRBD2 matches 8 bases. CDR3 size: 16 residues. The germline gives CDR1 MDHEN, CDR2 SYDVKM. J was trimmed by 3 bases and V by 5 bases; bases with no gene match: 10. Here the CDR3 reads CASSISGGGITDTQYF. For the CDR3, the DNA is TGTGCCAGCAGTATTTCGGGAGGGGGGATAACAGATACGCAGTATTTT.

The V call is TRBV7-9, the J call TRBJ1-3; 10 nucleotides align to TRBD1. V was clipped by 5 bases and J by 2 bases; unmatched bases: 6. Germline V lookup: CDR1 SEHNR, CDR2 FQNEAQ (reference sequence). This CDR3 is 16 amino acids long. The CDR3 reads CASSKSGTGAGNTIYF. In DNA form, the CDR3 reads TGTGCCAGCAGCAAATCCGGGACAGGGGCTGGAAACACCATATATTTT.